Listed below are T cell receptor beta chains from one sample, sequenced in a study of neurological immune-mediated disorders. TCRdb reprocessed the 5' RACE reads with MiXCR, giving one entry per CDR3 protein. The sample lists 30,000 to 35,000 distinct CDR3 sequences, roughly 25% occurring once. The source material was CD4+ T cells from blood. The origin of the receptors is a man in his fifties or sixties with HTLV-1-associated myelopathy (HAM/TSP). Each CDR3 is given with its conserved first and last residue. The D gene is left open where the match is weak. Where a row states a size, it is once, few, many or the class of an expanded clone; other rows omit it.

d_gene,j_gene,v_gene,abundance,CDR3nt,CDR3aa
.,TRBJ2-7,TRBV5-6,many,TGTGCCAGCAGATCGGGGCCAGGGGAAGGGCGCGAGCAGTACTTC,CASRSGPGEGREQYF
.,TRBJ2-3,TRBV20-1,.,TGCAGTCCCCATAGTCCCAGTGCATCAGATACGCAGTATTTT,CSPHSPSASDTQYF
.,TRBJ1-1,TRBV5-1,few,TGCGCCAGCAGCTTGAGTTCCGGGTCCAACACTGAAGCTTTCTTT,CASSLSSGSNTEAFF
TRBD1,TRBJ2-7,TRBV5-1,few,TGCGCCAGCAGCTTGGACAGGGGACCCTACGAGCAGTACTTC,CASSLDRGPYEQYF
.,TRBJ2-7,TRBV20-1,once,TGCAGTGCTAAGACCGGTACCTACGAGCAGTACTTC,CSAKTGTYEQYF
.,TRBJ2-1,TRBV20-1,many,TGCAGTGCTAGATCCTTCGTAGCGGACTCCTACAATGAGCAGTTCTTC,CSARSFVADSYNEQFF
TRBD1,TRBJ1-2,TRBV20-1,many,TGCAGTGCTAACCCCCCTCGGACAGGGGCTGGCTATGGCTACACCTTC,CSANPPRTGAGYGYTF
.,TRBJ2-2,TRBV5-1,.,TGCGCCAGCAGTCCAAAGACCGGGGAGCTGTTTTTT,CASSPKTGELFF
.,TRBJ1-2,TRBV6-5,many,TGTGCCAGCAGATATAGACAAGGCTACACCTTC,CASRYRQGYTF
.,TRBJ2-3,TRBV6-1,many,TGTGCCAGCAGTGGAGACAGCACAGATACGCAGTATTTT,CASSGDSTDTQYF
TRBD2,TRBJ2-7,TRBV5-1,many,TGCGCCAGCAGCTTGGGAGGCGGGAGCTCCTACGAGCAGTACTTC,CASSLGGGSSYEQYF
.,TRBJ2-2,TRBV6-5,.,TGTGCCGCATGGTGGGGCGGGCAGCTGTTTTTT,CAAWWGGQLFF
TRBD2,TRBJ2-2,TRBV29-1,many,TGCAGCGTTGGAGGGGCTAGCGGGAGGCCAGCGAAGACCGGGGAGCTGTTTTTT,CSVGGASGRPAKTGELFF
.,TRBJ2-7,TRBV20-1,many,TGCAGCGCCAGCGATTCCTACGAGCAGTACTTC,CSASDSYEQYF
TRBD1,TRBJ2-5,TRBV20-1,many,TGCAGTGCTCCCGACTACGACAGGGCCCAAGAGACCCAGTACTTC,CSAPDYDRAQETQYF
.,TRBJ1-2,TRBV24-1,once,TGTGCCACCAGTGGTCGTAACTATGGCTACACCTTC,CATSGRNYGYTF
.,TRBJ2-7,TRBV7-2,many,TGTGCCAGCAGCCCCCAGGGCGGCTACGAGCAGTACTTC,CASSPQGGYEQYF
.,TRBJ2-3,TRBV12-3/TRBV12-4,many,TGTGCCAGCAGTCGGTTAGGTGTAGGCACAGATACGCAGTATTTT,CASSRLGVGTDTQYF
TRBD2,TRBJ2-3,TRBV28,many,TGTGCCAGCAGTGTCCTAGCGGGAAGGGAGGCAGATACGCAGTATTTT,CASSVLAGREADTQYF
TRBD1,TRBJ1-5,TRBV20-1,many,TGCAGTGCTAGAGCGGGATCGGACAGGAATCAGCCCCAGCATTTT,CSARAGSDRNQPQHF
TRBD2,TRBJ2-2,TRBV7-6,many,TGTGCCAGCAGCTCCAACCTAGCGGGGGGCGCGAACACCGGGGAGCTGTTTTTT,CASSSNLAGGANTGELFF
TRBD1,TRBJ1-1,TRBV2,many,TGTGCCAGCAGTGTGGGACAGGGGAACACTGAAGCTTTCTTT,CASSVGQGNTEAFF
TRBD1,TRBJ1-1,TRBV19,few,TGTGCCAGTAGTCCTCTCAACCGACAGGGAGGAGTTGAAGCTTTCTTT,CASSPLNRQGGVEAFF
TRBD1,TRBJ1-1,TRBV6-5,.,TGTGCCAGCGGGGACAGAGGAGGGGGTTTTAACACTGAAGCTTTCTTT,CASGDRGGGFNTEAFF
TRBD1,TRBJ1-2,TRBV18,many,TGTGCCAGCTCACCAAATGGAACAGGGGGCTGGTATGGCTACACCTTC,CASSPNGTGGWYGYTF
.,TRBJ1-5,TRBV12-3/TRBV12-4,many,TGTGCCAGCAGTTTTGGTAGCAATCAGCCCCAGCATTTT,CASSFGSNQPQHF
.,TRBJ2-3,TRBV7-3,once,.,CASSFYICSARDLGGGTDTQYF
.,TRBJ1-4,TRBV4-2,many,TGTGCCACCAAGACGTCAGGAACTAATGAAAAACTGTTTTTT,CATKTSGTNEKLFF
.,TRBJ1-2,TRBV29-1,medium-sized,TGCAGCGTTGATTTAGCTTCCAACTATGGCTACACCTTC,CSVDLASNYGYTF
.,TRBJ2-1,TRBV20-1,many,TGCAGTGCCCACGCCCACGAGGTGAGCGGGCCGTTGCAGTTCTTC,CSAHAHEVSGPLQFF
TRBD2,TRBJ2-1,TRBV12-3/TRBV12-4,many,TGTGCCAGCAGTTTAGGCGGGGGGTCCTACAATGAGCAGTTCTTC,CASSLGGGSYNEQFF